This T cell receptor (beta chain) came from a study of blood T cell repertoires in COVID-19. Study overall: COVID-19 samples from acute and convalescent phases originated in the United States, Italy and Spain.

The CDR3 sequence is 16 residues long. With V trimmed by 5 bases and J by 0 bases, 6 bases remained unmatched. Germline-derived CDR1 and CDR2 are KGHSH and LQKENI. The protocol was immunoSEQ multiplex PCR, while the TCRdb copy is restricted to in-frame clones and leaves out a portion. Of under 250,000 clones in the sample, under 90% were seen once. Researchers sorted participants into cohorts using their self-reported clinical history. The chain joins TRBV18 to TRBJ1-4, with TRBD1 matching over 7 bases. The sample comprised PBMCs or T cells enriched from blood (not recorded which). This sequence originates from a woman aged 60-75 years who had recovered from COVID-19. The chain's CDR3 is CASSSDRPATNEKLFF. The CDR3 DNA follows: TGTGCCAGCTCATCGGACAGGCCAGCAACTAATGAAAAACTGTTTTTT.